Following are 4 T cell receptor beta chains from one sample sequenced in a study of naive and memory T cell subsets. General study results and limits: Naive repertoires, especially CD8, held a few larger clonotypes, possibly memory cells re-expressing CD45RA.

For these TCRs, the target antigens are not known. Both TRBC1 and TRBC2 were covered by a beta constant-region primer of two equimolar oligonucleotides. Nested alpha and beta constant-region primers with the SP2 primer drove four PCR rounds on ligated cDNA. TCRdb processed the UMI-ligation and nested PCR reads anew with MiXCR; each CDR3 protein has one entry. The sample records about 100,000 distinct CDR3 sequences, roughly 15% being singletons. Sample: naive CD8+ T cells from blood. The receptors were gathered from a human donor in good health.

The J gene is TRBJ2-1, the V gene TRBV28; TRBD2 might be the D (7 bases). The CDR3 is made up of 11 amino acids. The germline V gene has CDR1 MDHEN and CDR2 SYDVKM. Trimming took 7 bases from V and 10 from J, leaving 11 bases between them. CDR3 amino acids: CASNEGGEQFF. The CDR3 nucleotides are TGTGCCAGCAACGAGGGGGGGGAGCAGTTCTTC.

This clonotype was recorded at least ten times. The V call is TRBV27, the J call TRBJ2-7, with 11 bases fitting TRBD2. J lost 4 bases, V lost 5 bases, and 7 bases had no gene match. The length of the CDR3 is 15 residues. Germline lookup yields CDR1 MNHEY and CDR2 SMNVEV (reference sequence). The CDR3 region is CASSITSGRMYEQYF. The CDR3 DNA follows: TGTGCCAGCAGTATTACTAGCGGGAGAATGTACGAGCAGTACTTC.

V and J are TRBV30 and TRBJ1-1; 7 bases line up with TRBD1. The CDR3 is 13 amino acids. The J segment lost 0 bases and the V segment lost 5 bases, leaving 3 bases of the junction unmatched. The germline V gene has CDR1 GTSNPN and CDR2 SVGIG (reference sequence). The CDR3 sequence is CAWDRVMNTEAFF. CDR3 coding DNA: TGTGCCTGGGACAGGGTTATGAACACTGAAGCTTTCTTT.

This clonotype was seen at least ten times. CDR3 region: CARLPWGSGNSYEQYF. The CDR3, as DNA: TGTGCCAGACTCCCATGGGGTAGCGGTAACTCCTACGAGCAGTACTTC. The rearrangement uses TRBV19 and TRBJ2-7, with a possible D match to TRBD2 (6 bases). Germline values: CDR1 LNHDA, CDR2 SQIVND (reference sequence). V dropped 9 bases and J dropped 0 bases, with 21 bases sitting between them. The CDR3 is made up of 16 amino acids.